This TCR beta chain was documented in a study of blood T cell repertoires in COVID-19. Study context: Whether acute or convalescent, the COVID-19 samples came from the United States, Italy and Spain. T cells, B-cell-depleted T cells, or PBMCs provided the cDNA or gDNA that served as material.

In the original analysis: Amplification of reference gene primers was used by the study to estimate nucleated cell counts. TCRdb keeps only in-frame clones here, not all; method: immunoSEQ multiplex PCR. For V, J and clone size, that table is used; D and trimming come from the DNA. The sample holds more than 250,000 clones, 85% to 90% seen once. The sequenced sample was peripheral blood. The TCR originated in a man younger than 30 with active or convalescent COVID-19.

The CDR3 DNA follows: TGTGCCAGCAGTTACGCGCGCGGCGCTAGCAACGAGCAGTACTTC. Translation gives CASSYARGASNEQYF. The rearrangement links TRBV2 to TRBJ2-7, with D perhaps TRBD2 (5 bases). In germline, CDR1 is SNHLY, CDR2 FYNNEI. The CDR3 is made up of 15 amino acids. V was cut by 5 bases and J by 5 bases, with 19 bases left in between.